This passage covers 10 T cell receptor beta chains from one sample sequenced in a study of early T cells in non-severe SARS-CoV-2 infection. TCRdb fed the 5' RACE reads into MiXCR, producing one record per CDR3 protein. The repertoire holds fewer than 30,000 distinct CDR3 sequences, more than 4% seen once, with around 14% in the top ten. Sequenced: whole blood. These receptors were obtained from an adult who was a healthcare worker with PCR-confirmed SARS-CoV-2 infection or an uninfected control (not recorded which).

This clonotype appeared many times. V gene TRBV7-9 combines with J gene TRBJ2-2, with a possible D match to TRBD1 (6 bases). Per the germline V gene, CDR1 is SEHNR and CDR2 is FQNEAQ (reference sequence). V lost 7 bases and J 5 bases, leaving 11 bases between the germline ends. CDR3 length equals 13 residues. Here the CDR3 DNA reads TGTGCCAGCAAGGGGGATGTGACCGGGGAGCTGTTTTTT. Its protein product is CASKGDVTGELFF.

The table lists this clonotype with many counts. The gene calls are TRBV11-2 and TRBJ2-3; a weak D match, TRBD2 (6 bases). The CDR3 contains 13 residues. The germline gives CDR1 SGHAT, CDR2 FQNNGV. Trimming removed 4 bases at V and 6 bases at J, with 11 bases between. The CDR3 region is CASSSTRGDTQYF. The CDR3 bases are TGTGCCAGCAGCTCGACTAGGGGCGATACGCAGTATTTT.

In this sample, this clonotype turned up many times. The rearrangement uses TRBV20-1 and TRBJ2-3, with D possibly TRBD1 on 6 matching bases. The CDR3 length is 14 residues. CDR1 is DFQATT, CDR2 SNEGSKA, per germline (reference sequence). V gave up 6 bases and J gave up 6 bases, with 19 bases separating them. CDR3 amino acids: CSAGTGHFGDTQYF. CDR3 coding DNA: TGCAGTGCCGGCACGGGACACTTCGGGGATACGCAGTATTTT.

Many counts were recorded for this clonotype. This rearrangement joins TRBV5-6 to TRBJ2-3; D is uncertain. The CDR3 extends over 15 amino acids. With 2 bases removed from V and 6 bases from J, the gap between germline ends came to 16 bases. Looked up from germline, CDR1 is SGHDT and CDR2 is YYEEEE. CDR3 bases: TGTGCCAGCAGCTTAATCGGCGTCCCGGCTGATACGCAGTATTTT. It encodes CASSLIGVPADTQYF.

As regards this clonotype: Possible read error: a much larger clone is one base away. The J gene is TRBJ1-1, the V gene TRBV6-2 or TRBV6-3; maybe TRBD1 (6 bases). Germline values: CDR1 MNHEY, CDR2 SVGEGT. The germline V and J ends were trimmed by 6 bases and 5 bases, with 28 bases remaining between them. The CDR3 runs 18 residues. CDR3 sequence reads: CASRPAPRQALLRTEAFF. The CDR3 DNA reads TGTGCCAGCAGACCCGCTCCCAGACAGGCCCTTTTGAGGACTGAAGCTTTCTTT.

This clonotype was found many times. The V and J genes are TRBV11-2 and TRBJ2-3, with D unclear. The V end was cut by 7 bases, the J end by 4 bases, with 21 bases between. In germline, CDR1 is SGHAT, CDR2 FQNNGV. There are 16 residues in the CDR3. The CDR3, as DNA: TGTGCCAGCATCCAAACGACGCCGAGAGTCGCAGATACGCAGTATTTT. Protein product: CASIQTTPRVADTQYF.

This clonotype has a count of ten or more. The CDR3: CASSPRGVAFNEQFF. Here the CDR3 DNA reads TGTGCCAGCAGCCCCAGGGGTGTAGCCTTCAATGAGCAGTTCTTC. The chain carries TRBV5-6 and TRBJ2-1; D is perhaps TRBD1 (6 bases). The CDR3 totals 15 residues. The V end was cut by 4 bases, the J end by 6 bases, with 17 bases between. Germline loops: CDR1 SGHDT, CDR2 YYEEEE. The whole variable domain, filled in from reference TRBV5-6 and TRBJ2-1, reads DAGVTQSPTHLIKTRGQQVTLRCSPKSGHDTVSWYQQALGQGPQFIFQYYEEEERQRGNFPDRFSGHQFPNYSSELNVNALLLGDSALYLCASSPRGVAFNEQFFGPGTRLTVL.

This chain uses TRBV5-1 with TRBJ2-1; D perhaps matches TRBD2 (6 bases). V was cut by 1 base and J by 9 bases, with 17 bases left in between. CDR3 length: 15 residues. From germline, CDR1 is SGHRS and CDR2 YFSETQ. The CDR3 DNA is TGCGCCAGCAGCTTGAGAGCCTCCCAGGGAGGTGAGCAGTTCTTC. Its translation: CASSLRASQGGEQFF.

The chain joins TRBV7-6 to TRBJ2-7, with 11 bases identical to TRBD2. Germline CDR1 SGHVS, CDR2 FNYEAQ. Trimming at V came to 4 bases and at J to 3 bases, leaving 2 bases not matched to a gene. This CDR3 region has 14 residues. Here the CDR3 reads CASSSTSGSYEQYF. The CDR3 DNA sequence: TGTGCCAGCAGCTCTACTAGCGGGAGCTACGAGCAGTACTTC.

This clonotype was observed many times. V is TRBV7-9 and J is TRBJ1-5, with D perhaps matching TRBD1 (6 bases). The CDR3 runs 16 residues. Per germline, CDR1 SEHNR and CDR2 FQNEAQ (reference sequence). V was cut by 5 bases and J by 5 bases, with 19 bases left in between. The CDR3 DNA is TGTGCCAGCAGCCAGGGGACCCCCAGCAGGGATCAGCCCCAGCATTTT. The encoded protein is CASSQGTPSRDQPQHF. The complete variable domain, with remaining parts taken from reference TRBV7-9 and TRBJ1-5, reads DTGVSQNPRHKITKRGQNVTFRCDPISEHNRLYWYRQTLGQGPEFLTYFQNEAQLEKSRLLSDRFSAERPKGSFSTLEIQRTEQGDSAMYLCASSQGTPSRDQPQHFGDGTRLSIL.